These 6 T cell receptor beta chains originate from one sample sequenced in a study of Graves' ophthalmopathy and Graves' hyperthyroidism (dated by TCRdb to between 2017 and 2018). The run used an Illumina HiSeq 2000. TCR beta CDR3 regions were amplified from RNA transcripts for repertoire sequencing. A first-round RT-PCR used HTBI primers with the Qiagen OneStep RT-PCR kit, followed by a second-round multiplex PCR, size selection and purification. TCRdb handled the public reads itself, with Q25 trimming in fastp and clone calling in MiXCR, and kept productive beta chains. Every distinct CDR3 protein forms one entry, paired with its most common genes and DNA. This sample holds fewer than 600,000 distinct CDR3 sequences; over 13% were observed only once. 8% to 10% of the sample is in the top ten clones. The source material was blood. The receptors here all came from a woman in her thirties with Graves' ophthalmopathy. Donor details come from another sample of the same person, matched by shared clones.

This clonotype was found many times. In nucleotides, the CDR3 is TGTGCCAGCAGTGGACAGGACGACACTGAAGCTTTCTTT. Protein: CASSGQDDTEAFF. The rearrangement uses TRBV27 and TRBJ1-1; TRBD1 agrees at 7 bases. With V trimmed by 5 bases and J by 3 bases, 3 bases remained unmatched. Germline V gives CDR1 MNHEY, CDR2 SMNVEV (reference sequence). This CDR3 has 13 residues.

Ten or more counts support this clonotype. The rearrangement links TRBV20-1 to TRBJ2-5; D unresolved. The CDR3 runs to 13 residues. Trimming pared 0 bases from V and 4 bases from J, leaving 9 bases between. The V gene's germline CDR1 is DFQATT and CDR2 SNEGSKA (reference sequence). CDR3 sequence: CSARELTTETQYF. CDR3 nucleotides: TGCAGTGCTAGAGAGCTGACGACAGAGACCCAGTACTTC.

This chain uses TRBV14 with TRBJ1-1; no definite D call. The CDR3 has 14 amino acids. V was cut by 4 bases and J by 1 base, with 10 bases left in between. Germline CDR1 is SGHDN and CDR2 is FVKESK. CDR3 sequence reads: CASSRGLSNTEAFF. The CDR3 bases are TGTGCCAGCAGCCGCGGCCTGTCGAACACTGAAGCTTTCTTT.

The table lists this clonotype with a few counts. J is TRBJ2-7 and V is TRBV12-3 or TRBV12-4; maybe TRBD1 (6 bases). The CDR3 contains 14 residues. Between the trimmed V and J ends, which lost 2 bases and 3 bases, there was a span of 11 bases. The CDR3 loop is CASSLQGPLYEQYF. The CDR3 DNA is TGTGCCAGCAGTTTACAGGGGCCCCTCTACGAGCAGTACTTC.

This clonotype came up many times. CDR3 in DNA: TGTGCCAGCCTCCGGGACAGGGGTATTGGAAACACCATATATTTT. It codes for CASLRDRGIGNTIYF. The chain joins TRBV6-1 to TRBJ1-3; 10 nucleotides match TRBD1. The CDR3 contains 15 residues. CDR1 is MNHNS and CDR2 is SASEGT in the germline V gene. V was clipped by 8 bases and J by 3 bases; unmatched bases: 7.

Ten or more counts support this clonotype. This sequence joins TRBV29-1 and TRBJ2-7; D may be TRBD2 (5 bases). Germline CDR1 and CDR2: SQVTM and ANQGSEA. Trimming shortened V by 7 bases and J by 6 bases, and 16 bases separated the two germline ends. The CDR3 totals 12 residues. The CDR3 coding sequence is TGCAGCGCCGAGTGGGCCAGCGGCGAGCAGTACTTC. Residues: CSAEWASGEQYF.